The next 12 T cell receptor beta chains were all read from a single sample in a study of cytomegalovirus exposure and HLA in healthy donors. PCR amplification relied on 60 Vbeta primers (plus 13 Jbeta primers). Only in-frame clones appear in the TCRdb table, and some are missing; sequencing was by immunoSEQ multiplex PCR. The sample lists 100,000 to 150,000 clones, around 74% occurring once. The specimen was PBMCs. These receptor sequences come from a man aged 40-49 years in good health and CMV-seropositive.

V gene TRBV5-5 combines with J gene TRBJ1-2; 8 bases map to TRBD1. This CDR3 contains 15 residues. V lost 0 bases and J lost 9; bases outside the gene matches: 10. CDR1 and CDR2 (germline): SGHKS, YYEKEE (reference sequence). This chain's CDR3 is CASSLVSQGATRYTF. CDR3 in DNA: TGTGCCAGCAGCTTGGTAAGCCAGGGGGCGACGCGCTACACCTTC.

V gene TRBV29-1 combines with J gene TRBJ1-2; weak D call: TRBD1 (5 bases). V lost 3 bases and J 0 bases, leaving 11 bases between the germline ends. This CDR3 spans 14 amino acids. Germline V gene lookup returns CDR1 SQVTM and CDR2 ANQGSEA. The CDR3 sequence: CSVEVRQTNYGYTF. DNA of the CDR3: TGCAGCGTTGAGGTTCGACAGACTAACTATGGCTACACCTTC. Based on the CDR3 plus reference TRBV29-1 and TRBJ1-2, the full variable domain is SAVISQKPSRDICQRGTSLTIQCQVDSQVTMMFWYRQQPGQSLTLIATANQGSEATYESGFVIDKFPISRPNLTFSTLTVSNMSPEDSSIYLCSVEVRQTNYGYTFGSGTRLTVV.

The chain carries TRBV4-2 and TRBJ2-1; 9 bases line up with TRBD2. Per the germline V gene, CDR1 is LGHNA and CDR2 is YNFKEQ. CDR3 length: 16 amino acids. V trimming: 3 bases; J trimming: 10 bases; junction bases outside the gene matches: 13. CDR3 sequence: CASSHPTSGLVGEQFF. The DNA of the CDR3 is TGTGCCAGCAGCCACCCGACTAGCGGTCTAGTAGGAGAGCAGTTCTTC.

A few counts support this clone. The rearrangement joins TRBV5-4 to TRBJ2-6, with D tentatively TRBD2 (6 bases). The CDR3 consists of 17 residues. V dropped 2 bases and J dropped 0 bases, with 12 bases sitting between them. Germline loops: CDR1 SGHNT, CDR2 YYREEE (reference sequence). The CDR3 spells CASSLGGAVSGANVLTF. CDR3 nucleotides: TGTGCCAGCAGCTTAGGAGGGGCTGTCTCTGGGGCCAACGTCCTGACTTTC.

This clone was observed a handful of times. The chain is built from TRBV7-2 and TRBJ2-7, with 8 bases lining up with TRBD1. J lost 4 bases, V lost 2 bases, and 7 bases had no gene match. CDR1 and CDR2 from the germline V gene are SGHTA and FQGNSA. The CDR3 consists of 15 residues. The CDR3, as DNA: TGTGCCAGCAGCTTAAGTCAATGGGACAGGTACGAGCAGTACTTC. The encoded protein is CASSLSQWDRYEQYF.

V and J are TRBV30 and TRBJ2-7; 10 bases fit TRBD1. CDR3 length: 15 residues. Trimming removed 3 bases from V and 2 bases from J; junction bases left unmatched: 7. The germline CDR1 and CDR2 sequences are GTSNPN and SVGIG (reference sequence). CDR3 sequence reads: CAWSTAGTGAYEQYF. Written as DNA, the CDR3 is TGTGCCTGGAGCACAGCCGGGACAGGGGCCTACGAGCAGTACTTC.

This chain joins TRBV19 and TRBJ2-5; D is possibly TRBD1 (7 bases). This CDR3 is built from 16 residues. From germline, CDR1 is LNHDA and CDR2 SQIVND (reference sequence). V lost 7 bases, J lost 5 bases, and 23 bases lay in between. In nucleotides, the CDR3 is TGTGCCAGTACCGAAGGAGGGCAGGGGGGATGGGAGACCCAGTACTTC. It codes for CASTEGGQGGWETQYF. Full variable domain (outside the CDR3, taken from reference TRBV19 and TRBJ2-5): DGGITQSPKYLFRKEGQNVTLSCEQNLNHDAMYWYRQDPGQGLRLIYYSQIVNDFQKGDIAEGYSVSREKKESFPLTVTSAQKNPTAFYLCASTEGGQGGWETQYFGPGTRLLVL.

The rearrangement links TRBV5-1 to TRBJ2-5; 7 positions match TRBD1. This CDR3 is 17 amino acids long. With V trimmed by 0 bases and J by 3 bases, 11 bases remained unmatched. Germline CDR1 is SGHRS and CDR2 is YFSETQ. CDR3: CASSLAFPRQGEETQYF. Here the CDR3 DNA reads TGCGCCAGCAGCTTGGCGTTCCCACGACAGGGAGAAGAGACCCAGTACTTC.

Only a few counts were recorded for this clone. This sequence joins TRBV5-4 and TRBJ2-5, with 7 positions matching TRBD1. The end of the DNA aligns better with TRBJ2-7, so the J call may be wrong. CDR1 is SGHNT, CDR2 YYREEE, per germline (reference sequence). The CDR3 is 15 residues long. CDR3 sequence: CASSSPGTANYEQYF. CDR3 bases: TGTGCCAGCAGCTCACCAGGGACAGCTAACTACGAGCAGTACTTC.

The chain combines TRBV28 with TRBJ2-3; 8 nucleotides line up with TRBD1. The CDR3 length is 16 residues. The V and J ends lost 2 bases and 5 bases, in that order; junction bases with no gene match: 9. Germline lookup yields CDR1 MDHEN and CDR2 SYDVKM. Written as DNA, the CDR3 is TGTGCCAGCAGTTTAATTCGGCAGGGGGCAGGAGATACGCAGTATTTT. It is translated as CASSLIRQGAGDTQYF. The whole variable domain, remainder taken from reference TRBV28 and TRBJ2-3, is DVKVTQSSRYLVKRTGEKVFLECVQDMDHENMFWYRQDPGLGLRLIYFSYDVKMKEKGDIPEGYSVSREKKERFSLILESASTNQTSMYLCASSLIRQGAGDTQYFGPGTRLTVL.

This clone was seen a single time. The chain recombines TRBV7-6 with TRBJ1-4; no clear D. The CDR3 has 14 amino acids. Germline CDR1 and CDR2: SGHVS and FNYEAQ. V lost 4 bases to trimming and J lost 2 bases, with 8 bases between them. This CDR3 is CASSSAGTNEKLFF. The DNA for the CDR3 is TGTGCCAGCAGCTCCGCGGGGACTAATGAAAAACTGTTTTTT.

The V call is TRBV7-8, the J call TRBJ1-1; a weak D match, TRBD1 (5 bases). Between the trimmed V and J ends, which lost 1 base and 11 bases, there was a span of 11 bases. CDR1 and CDR2 from the germline V gene are SGHVS and FQNEAQ. The CDR3 length is 12 residues. The CDR3 sequence: CASSLGSSGAFF. CDR3 bases: TGTGCCAGCAGCTTAGGGTCCTCAGGGGCTTTCTTT.